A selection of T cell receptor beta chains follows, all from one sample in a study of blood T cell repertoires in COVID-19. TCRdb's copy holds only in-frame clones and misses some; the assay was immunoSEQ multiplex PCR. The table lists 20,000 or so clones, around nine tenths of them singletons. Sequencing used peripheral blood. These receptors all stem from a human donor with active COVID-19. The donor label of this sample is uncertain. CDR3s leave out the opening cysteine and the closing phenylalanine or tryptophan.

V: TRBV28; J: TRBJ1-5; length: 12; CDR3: ASSSGQGDQPQH
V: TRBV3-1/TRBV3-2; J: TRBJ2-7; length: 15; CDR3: ASSRHSGTGGSYEQY
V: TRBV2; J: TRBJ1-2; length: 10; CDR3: ASSDRAEGYT
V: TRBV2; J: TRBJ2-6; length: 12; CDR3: ASSDISGANVLT
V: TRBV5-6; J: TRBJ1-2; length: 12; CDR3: ASSLAQGARGYT
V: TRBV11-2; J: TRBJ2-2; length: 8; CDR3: ASASGELF
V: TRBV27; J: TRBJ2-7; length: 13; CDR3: ASSRFPTGGYEQY
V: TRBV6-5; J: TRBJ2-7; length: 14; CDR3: ASSYAGGVSNYEQY
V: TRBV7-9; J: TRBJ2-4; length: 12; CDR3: ASTVAGEKDIQY
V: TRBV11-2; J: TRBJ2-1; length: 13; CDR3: ASSFTLAGVDEQF
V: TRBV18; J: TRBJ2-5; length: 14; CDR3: ASSPRPTGDGETQY
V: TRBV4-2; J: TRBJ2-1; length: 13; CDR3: ASSPRLLESHRRF
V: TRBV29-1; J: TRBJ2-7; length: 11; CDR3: SVELRDSYEQY
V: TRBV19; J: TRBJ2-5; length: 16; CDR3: ASSTNGRDRGGRETQY
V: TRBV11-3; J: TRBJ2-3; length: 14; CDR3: ASSATGTGLTDTQY
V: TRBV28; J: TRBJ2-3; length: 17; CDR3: ASSSRPPLAGGRADTQY
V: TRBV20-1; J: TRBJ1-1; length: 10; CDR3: SASRGETEAF
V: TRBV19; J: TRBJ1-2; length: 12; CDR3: ASFRGRPIAGYT
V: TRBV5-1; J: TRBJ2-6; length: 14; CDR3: ASSLGSGTGANVLT
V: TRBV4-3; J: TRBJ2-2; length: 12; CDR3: ASSQEAGTGELF
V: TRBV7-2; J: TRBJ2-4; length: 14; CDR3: ASSLANREAKNIQY
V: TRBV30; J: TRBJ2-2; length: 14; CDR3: AWSPLAGAQAGELF
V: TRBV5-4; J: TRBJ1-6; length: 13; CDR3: ASSLAGQYNSPLH
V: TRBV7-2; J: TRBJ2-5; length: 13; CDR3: ASSLVGQPQETQY
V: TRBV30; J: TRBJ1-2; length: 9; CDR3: AWNRAESYT
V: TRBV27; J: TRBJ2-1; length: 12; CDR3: ASSTGVTVSEQF
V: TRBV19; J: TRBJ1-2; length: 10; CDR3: ASLGGGDGYT
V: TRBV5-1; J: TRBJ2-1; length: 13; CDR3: ASSSVAGGPKEQF
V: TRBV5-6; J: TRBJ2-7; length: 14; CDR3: ASNVRTGTGGNEQY
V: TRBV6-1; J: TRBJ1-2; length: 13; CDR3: ASSERQADNYGYT
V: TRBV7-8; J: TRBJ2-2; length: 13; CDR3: ASRSGTGTTGELF
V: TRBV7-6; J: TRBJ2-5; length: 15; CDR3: ASSLPPQADYKETQY
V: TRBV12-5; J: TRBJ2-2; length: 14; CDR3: ASRLLAGDFTGELF
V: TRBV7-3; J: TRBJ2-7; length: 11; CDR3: ASAGSPDYEQY
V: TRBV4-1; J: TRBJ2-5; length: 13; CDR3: ASSASPSSTETQY